This TCR beta chain was identified in a study of control samples from healthy donors and cancer patients. Concerning this clone: A read error may account for a junction end that differs from germline.

Here immunoSEQ multiplex PCR was the method, and the copy in TCRdb shows in-frame clones only, minus some. The sample comprises 120,000 or so clones, 80% to 90% of which are singletons, and about 2.7% rests with the top ten. The CDR3 is 14 amino acids. CDR1 is MDHEN, CDR2 SYDVKM, per germline. This chain links TRBV28 with TRBJ1-2; maybe TRBD1 (6 bases). The clonotype was recovered from a man in his fifties or sixties in good health. Sequencing input: blood. The CDR3 DNA sequence: TGTGCCAGCAGTTTGTATGTCCAGGGGTACACTACCGACTTC. This translates into CASSLYVQGYTTDF.